This note documents a single T cell receptor beta chain sequence. This specimen belongs to a study of identical twins. TCRdb re-called the 5' RACE reads with MiXCR, one entry per CDR3 protein. The sample carries 550,000 to 800,000 distinct CDR3 sequences, under 8.5% recorded once. Every one of the donors was a healthy Caucasian. Deletions cut 5 bases from V and 4 bases from J, with 19 bases between. Germline CDR1 SGHVS, CDR2 FQNEAQ. This CDR3 comprises 16 residues. This sample was shared with a second study, whose subject was yellow fever vaccine responses in identical twins.

The chain couples TRBV7-8 to TRBJ2-3; D gene ambiguous. The TCR comes from a woman aged 18-29 years in good health. Sequenced material: PBMCs. CDR3 loop: CASSLGVALTADTQYF. As DNA, the CDR3 is TGTGCCAGCAGCCTCGGAGTGGCGTTGACTGCAGATACGCAGTATTTT. The full variable domain, in which reference TRBV7-8 and TRBJ2-3 provide the parts outside the CDR3, is GAGVSQSPRYKVAKRGQDVALRCDPISGHVSLFWYQQALGQGPEFLTYFQNEAQLDKSGLPSDRFFAERPEGSVSTLKIQRTQQEDSAVYLCASSLGVALTADTQYFGPGTRLTVL.